The rows below give T cell receptor beta chains drawn from one sample of a study of persistence of HIV-infected CD4 T cells. The data were produced by immunoSEQ multiplex PCR, yet TCRdb's version contains in-frame clones alone and is incomplete. This sample carries 35,000 to 50,000 clones, approximately 90% of them seen once, and the ten largest clones take 1.8%. The antigens for these receptors are not known. Sequenced here: CD4+ T cells sorted from PBMCs after roughly 18-hour stimulation, sampled from a patient who received antiretroviral therapy. Receptor source: an adult man with HIV who was CMV-seropositive. The CDR3 runs from the conserved cysteine through the conserved F or W. Fields, in order: CDR3 length, J gene, V gene, D gene, clone size, CDR3 protein, CDR3 DNA. D genes are given only for firm matches. Where a row states a size, it is once, few, many or the class of an expanded clone; other rows omit it.

len: 13; j_gene: TRBJ1-1; v_gene: TRBV9; d_gene: -; abundance: -; CDR3aa: CASSRIRDTEAFF; CDR3nt: TGTGCCAGCAGCCGGATCCGGGACACTGAAGCTTTCTTT
len: 14; j_gene: TRBJ2-3; v_gene: TRBV5-1; d_gene: -; abundance: -; CDR3aa: CASSFNGGTDTQYF; CDR3nt: TGCGCCAGCAGCTTTAACGGCGGCACAGATACGCAGTATTTT
len: 15; j_gene: TRBJ1-3; v_gene: TRBV11-3; d_gene: -; abundance: -; CDR3aa: CASSSGPSSGNTIYF; CDR3nt: TGTGCCAGCAGCTCAGGGCCCTCCTCTGGAAACACCATATATTTT
len: 12; j_gene: TRBJ2-7; v_gene: TRBV12-3/TRBV12-4; d_gene: -; abundance: few; CDR3aa: CASRSDVYEQYF; CDR3nt: TGTGCCAGCAGGTCGGACGTCTACGAGCAGTACTTC
len: 14; j_gene: TRBJ2-7; v_gene: TRBV2; d_gene: -; abundance: -; CDR3aa: CASTQSRRPYEQYF; CDR3nt: TGTGCCAGCACCCAATCCAGGAGACCCTACGAGCAGTACTTC
len: 14; j_gene: TRBJ2-5; v_gene: TRBV30; d_gene: -; abundance: -; CDR3aa: CAWSLGGVAETQYF; CDR3nt: TGTGCCTGGAGCCTCGGTGGGGTAGCTGAGACCCAGTACTTC
len: 12; j_gene: TRBJ1-6; v_gene: TRBV7-9; d_gene: -; abundance: few; CDR3aa: CASSRDLSPLHF; CDR3nt: TGTGCCAGCAGCCGGGACCTTTCACCCCTCCACTTT
len: 13; j_gene: TRBJ1-2; v_gene: TRBV7-3; d_gene: TRBD1; abundance: -; CDR3aa: CASSPGQGDGYTF; CDR3nt: TGTGCCAGCAGTCCCGGACAGGGCGATGGCTACACCTTC
len: 15; j_gene: TRBJ1-6; v_gene: TRBV7-2; d_gene: -; abundance: -; CDR3aa: CASSLNSLDNSPLHF; CDR3nt: TGTGCCAGCAGCTTAAACAGCCTCGATAATTCACCCCTCCACTTT
len: 12; j_gene: TRBJ2-1; v_gene: TRBV3-1/TRBV3-2; d_gene: -; abundance: -; CDR3aa: CASSQDTRLLFF; CDR3nt: TGTGCCAGCAGCCAAGATACCCGGTTACTATTCTTC
len: 15; j_gene: TRBJ1-2; v_gene: TRBV19; d_gene: -; abundance: -; CDR3aa: CASSIDRGAHYGYTF; CDR3nt: TGTGCCAGTAGTATAGATCGAGGGGCTCACTATGGCTACACCTTC
len: 16; j_gene: TRBJ2-2; v_gene: TRBV29-1; d_gene: TRBD2; abundance: -; CDR3aa: CSVANLGGIDTGELFF; CDR3nt: TGCAGCGTTGCCAACCTGGGGGGGATTGACACCGGGGAGCTGTTTTTT
len: 17; j_gene: TRBJ2-3; v_gene: TRBV4-1; d_gene: -; abundance: -; CDR3aa: CASSQEPWTVSTDTQYF; CDR3nt: TGCGCCAGCAGCCAAGAACCATGGACAGTGAGCACAGATACGCAGTATTTT
len: 12; j_gene: TRBJ2-3; v_gene: TRBV12-3/TRBV12-4; d_gene: -; abundance: -; CDR3aa: CASSPSADTQYF; CDR3nt: TGTGCCAGCAGTCCCTCGGCAGATACGCAGTATTTT
len: 15; j_gene: TRBJ2-2; v_gene: TRBV11-3; d_gene: -; abundance: -; CDR3aa: CASSFKDSNTGELFF; CDR3nt: TGTGCCAGCAGCTTTAAGGACTCGAACACCGGGGAGCTGTTTTTT
len: 15; j_gene: TRBJ2-1; v_gene: TRBV19; d_gene: -; abundance: -; CDR3aa: CASSMMSGAGNEQFF; CDR3nt: TGTGCCAGTAGTATGATGTCAGGGGCTGGCAATGAGCAGTTCTTC
len: 15; j_gene: TRBJ1-2; v_gene: TRBV5-1; d_gene: TRBD1; abundance: few; CDR3aa: CASSLVTGEQYGYTF; CDR3nt: TGCGCCAGCAGCTTGGTGACAGGGGAGCAGTATGGCTACACCTTC
len: 13; j_gene: TRBJ1-5; v_gene: TRBV5-1; d_gene: -; abundance: -; CDR3aa: CASSWEGDQPQHF; CDR3nt: TGCGCCAGCTCCTGGGAGGGAGATCAGCCCCAGCATTTT
len: 13; j_gene: TRBJ1-5; v_gene: TRBV5-1; d_gene: -; abundance: -; CDR3aa: CASSLGFNQPQHF; CDR3nt: TGCGCCAGCAGCCTTGGATTCAATCAGCCCCAGCATTTT
len: 16; j_gene: TRBJ2-7; v_gene: TRBV7-9; d_gene: TRBD1; abundance: -; CDR3aa: CASSLLTGSQSYEQYF; CDR3nt: TGTGCCAGCAGCTTATTGACAGGGTCCCAATCCTACGAGCAGTACTTC
len: 14; j_gene: TRBJ1-4; v_gene: TRBV28; d_gene: -; abundance: -; CDR3aa: CASSLWPINEKLFF; CDR3nt: TGTGCCAGCAGTTTATGGCCCATAAATGAAAAACTGTTTTTT
len: 15; j_gene: TRBJ2-6; v_gene: TRBV6-5; d_gene: -; abundance: -; CDR3aa: CASRPGQPGANVLTF; CDR3nt: TGTGCCAGCAGGCCGGGACAACCTGGGGCCAACGTCCTGACTTTC
len: 14; j_gene: TRBJ1-4; v_gene: TRBV6-5; d_gene: -; abundance: -; CDR3aa: CASRPRGAFEKLFF; CDR3nt: TGTGCCAGCAGGCCCAGGGGAGCATTTGAAAAACTGTTTTTT
len: 14; j_gene: TRBJ2-5; v_gene: TRBV5-4; d_gene: TRBD2; abundance: -; CDR3aa: CASSRTSGEETQYF; CDR3nt: TGTGCCAGCAGCCGGACTAGCGGTGAAGAGACCCAGTACTTC
len: 14; j_gene: TRBJ1-1; v_gene: TRBV5-1; d_gene: TRBD1; abundance: -; CDR3aa: CASSSDRGDTEAFF; CDR3nt: TGCGCCAGCAGCTCGGACAGGGGGGACACTGAAGCTTTCTTT
len: 15; j_gene: TRBJ1-2; v_gene: TRBV4-1; d_gene: -; abundance: once; CDR3aa: CASSQGQWGNYGYTF; CDR3nt: TGCGCCAGCAGCCAAGGACAGTGGGGTAACTATGGCTACACCTTC
len: 15; j_gene: TRBJ2-7; v_gene: TRBV28; d_gene: TRBD1; abundance: -; CDR3aa: CASSLFETGSYEQYF; CDR3nt: TGTGCCAGCAGTTTATTTGAGACAGGGAGCTACGAGCAGTACTTC
len: 12; j_gene: TRBJ2-3; v_gene: TRBV18; d_gene: TRBD2; abundance: few; CDR3aa: CASSPGGDTQYF; CDR3nt: TGTGCCAGCTCACCGGGAGGGGATACGCAGTATTTT
len: 15; j_gene: TRBJ2-1; v_gene: TRBV7-2; d_gene: -; abundance: -; CDR3aa: CASSLSPNVYNEQFF; CDR3nt: TGTGCCAGCAGCTTATCACCTAACGTATACAATGAGCAGTTCTTC
len: 19; j_gene: TRBJ1-2; v_gene: TRBV18; d_gene: -; abundance: -; CDR3aa: CASSQPGKQGPGLDYGYTF; CDR3nt: TGTGCCAGCTCACAACCAGGGAAACAGGGACCCGGGCTGGACTATGGCTACACCTTC
len: 14; j_gene: TRBJ1-3; v_gene: TRBV2; d_gene: -; abundance: -; CDR3aa: CASRKHQGGNTIYF; CDR3nt: TGTGCCAGCAGAAAACACCAGGGCGGAAACACCATATATTTT
len: 14; j_gene: TRBJ1-2; v_gene: TRBV6-5; d_gene: -; abundance: -; CDR3aa: CASIPLQGLYGYTF; CDR3nt: TGTGCCAGCATCCCACTCCAGGGCCTCTATGGCTACACCTTC